One sample yielded the 5 T cell receptor beta chains listed below, sequenced in a study of CD8+ T cells in alopecia areata. RNA was extracted and reverse transcribed into cDNA as the sequencing template. The table came from immunoSEQ multiplex PCR; TCRdb's copy has only in-frame clones and leaves some out. The sample has roughly 120,000 clones, none seen only once; the top ten hold 15% to 20%. Source material: lesional skin. The receptors here all came from a C3H/HeJ mouse with alopecia areata. This strain's MHC haplotype is H2-k.

In its sample, this clone was seen a few times. The germline and genes are mouse ones. From the germline J gene comes the end of the CDR3, since the read stops 4 residues before it. This chain uses TRBV13-1 with TRBJ1-4, with TRBD1 matching 7 bases. CDR1 and CDR2 from the germline V gene are NSHNY and SYGAGN. The J segment lost 3 bases and the V segment lost 6 bases, leaving 5 bases of the junction unmatched. The CDR3 length is 14 residues. The part of the CDR3 DNA that was read is TGTGCCAGCATGCGGGACAGCCCCAACGAA. Translating it yields CASMRDSPNE. The full CDR3 protein reads CASMRDSPNERLFF.

Remarks on this clone: Mouse gene names apply. Incomplete CDR3 DNA: TGTGCCAGCAGTCCTGACTGGGGGGGATCTAGTGCAGAA. This encodes CASSPDWGGSSAE. The CDR3 reads in full as CASSPDWGGSSAETLYF. The chain employs TRBV13-3 and TRBJ2-3; TRBD2 matches at 11 bases. The CDR3 end lies 4 residues beyond the end of the read and is filled in from the germline J gene. Germline assignment: CDR1 NNHDY and CDR2 SYVADS. CDR3 length: 17 amino acids. The ends lost 4 bases at V and 0 bases at J; junction bases unmatched: 7.

In regard to this clone: Gene names and germline match the mouse. The read is 4 residues too short to cover the CDR3 end, so that end is filled in from the germline J gene. V gene TRBV1 combines with J gene TRBJ2-5; 8 positions agree with TRBD2. CDR1 NSQYPW and CDR2 LRSPGD come from the germline V gene (reference sequence). V shed 2 bases, J shed 0 bases, and the junction held 4 bases outside the gene matches. The CDR3 spans 16 residues. The CDR3 here is CTCSAPGGRNQDTQYF. The DNA read from the CDR3 is TGCACCTGCAGTGCACCTGGGGGGCGTAACCAAGAC.

This clone was counted ten times or more. Germline and genes here are mouse. Coverage ceases 4 residues before the CDR3 finishes, and the germline J gene fills in the end. The chain combines TRBV13-3 with TRBJ2-1; 10 positions match TRBD2. The CDR3 runs 16 residues. CDR1 and CDR2 from the germline V gene are NNHDY and SYVADS. V shed 4 bases and J 1 base; nucleotides not matched to a gene: 5. CDR3 region: CASSPYWGGNYAEQFF. The CDR3 DNA, read in part, is TGTGCCAGCAGTCCCTACTGGGGGGGGAACTATGCT.

In this sample, this clone turned up a few times. Gene labels here are mouse ones. Coverage ceases 4 residues before the CDR3 finishes, and the germline J gene fills in the end. J is TRBJ2-7 and V is TRBV13-3, with TRBD2 matching 8 bases. The CDR3 contains 12 residues. Per germline, CDR1 NNHDY and CDR2 SYVADS. The CDR3 loop reads CASRGGRNEQYF. Partial CDR3 DNA: TGTGCCAGCCGGGGGGGGCGCAAT.